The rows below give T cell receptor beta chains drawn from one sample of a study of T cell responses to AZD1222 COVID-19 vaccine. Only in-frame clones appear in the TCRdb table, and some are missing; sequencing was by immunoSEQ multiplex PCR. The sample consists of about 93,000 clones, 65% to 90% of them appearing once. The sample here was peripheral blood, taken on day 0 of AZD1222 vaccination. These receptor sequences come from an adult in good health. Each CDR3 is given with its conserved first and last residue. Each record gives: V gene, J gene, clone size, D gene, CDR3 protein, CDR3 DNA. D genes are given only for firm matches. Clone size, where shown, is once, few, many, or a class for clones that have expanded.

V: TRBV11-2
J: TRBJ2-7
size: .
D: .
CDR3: CASSLYRGTYEQYF
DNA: TGTGCCAGCAGCTTATACCGGGGTACCTACGAGCAGTACTTC

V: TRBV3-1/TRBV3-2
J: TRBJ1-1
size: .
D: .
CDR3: CASSLGTRNTEAFF
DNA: TGTGCCAGCAGCCTTGGGACACGAAACACTGAAGCTTTCTTT

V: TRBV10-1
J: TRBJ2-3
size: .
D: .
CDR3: CASSEGLTDTQYF
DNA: TGCGCCAGCAGTGAGGGCCTAACAGATACGCAGTATTTT

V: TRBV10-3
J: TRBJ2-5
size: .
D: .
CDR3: CAISGSRGQETQYF
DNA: TGTGCCATCAGTGGAAGCAGGGGCCAAGAGACCCAGTACTTC

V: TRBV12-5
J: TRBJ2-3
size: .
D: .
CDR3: CASGLEGSPYPRGTQYF
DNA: TGTGCTAGTGGTTTGGAAGGGAGCCCATACCCACGAGGTACGCAGTATTTT

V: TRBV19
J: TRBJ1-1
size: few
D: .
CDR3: CASSIDSLNTEAFF
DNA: TGTGCCAGTAGTATAGACAGCCTGAACACTGAAGCTTTCTTT

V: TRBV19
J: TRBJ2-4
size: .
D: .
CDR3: CASSREVVLAKNIQYF
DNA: TGTGCCAGTAGTAGAGAGGTTGTACTAGCCAAAAACATTCAGTACTTC

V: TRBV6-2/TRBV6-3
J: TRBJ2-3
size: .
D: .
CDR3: CASSPAIPDTQYF
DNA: TGTGCCAGCAGCCCTGCCATACCAGATACGCAGTATTTT

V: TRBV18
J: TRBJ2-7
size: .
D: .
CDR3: CASSAPGRIGLYEQYF
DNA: TGTGCCAGCTCAGCACCGGGCCGAATAGGGCTCTACGAGCAGTACTTC

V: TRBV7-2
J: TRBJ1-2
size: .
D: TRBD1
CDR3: CASSPDRVNYGYTF
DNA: TGTGCCAGCAGCCCCGACAGGGTTAACTATGGCTACACCTTC

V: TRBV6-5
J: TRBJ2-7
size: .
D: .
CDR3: CASSYSTEGYEQYF
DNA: TGTGCCAGCAGTTACTCAACGGAGGGGTACGAGCAGTACTTC

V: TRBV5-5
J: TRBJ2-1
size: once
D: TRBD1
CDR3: CASSLSGQASYNEQFF
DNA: TGTGCCAGCAGCTTGTCGGGACAGGCATCCTACAATGAGCAGTTCTTC

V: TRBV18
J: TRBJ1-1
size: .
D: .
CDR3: CASSRDTNTEAFF
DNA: TGTGCCAGCTCACGGGACACGAACACTGAAGCTTTCTTT

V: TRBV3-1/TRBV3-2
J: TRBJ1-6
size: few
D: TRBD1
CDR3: CASSQTDRGAYNSPLHF
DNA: TGTGCCAGCAGCCAGACCGACAGGGGGGCCTATAATTCACCCCTCCACTTT

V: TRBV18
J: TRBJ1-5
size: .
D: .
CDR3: CASSPDWNQPQHF
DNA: TGTGCCAGCTCACCGGACTGGAATCAGCCCCAGCATTTT

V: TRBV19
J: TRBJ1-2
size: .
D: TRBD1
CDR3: CASSAGTGSSIYGYTF
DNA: TGTGCCAGTAGTGCCGGGACAGGGTCGTCTATATATGGCTACACCTTC

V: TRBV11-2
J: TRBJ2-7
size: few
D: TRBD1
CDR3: CASSLYGGQGYEQYF
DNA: TGTGCCAGCAGCTTATATGGGGGACAGGGGTACGAGCAGTACTTC